The rows below give T cell receptor beta chains drawn from one sample of a study of T-cell reconstitution after alpha-beta-depleted transplantation in children. TCRdb re-analysed the PCR reads in MiXCR, keeping a single row per CDR3 protein. The sample includes about 170,000 distinct CDR3 sequences, 11% of them seen just once. This specimen consisted of PBMCs, obtained before TCRalphabeta/CD19-depleted stem cell transplant. These receptors all come from a boy between 2 and 15 years old with acute myeloid leukemia, due to receive a stem cell transplant. The CDR3 runs from the conserved cysteine through the conserved F or W. Each record gives: clone size, J gene, D gene, V gene, CDR3 DNA, CDR3 protein. A D gene is named only where the DNA matches it firmly. Clone size is stated in some rows and not others, as once, few, many or a class when expanded.

>few|TRBJ1-4|NA|TRBV12-3/TRBV12-4
TGTGCCAGCAGCGCAGGTGAACAGGGAGAAAAACTGTTTTTT
CASSAGEQGEKLFF
>many|TRBJ1-6|TRBD1|TRBV20-1
TGCAGTGCTAGAAAGGGGCAGGGGGCAGTTTCCTATAATTCACCCCTCCACTTT
CSARKGQGAVSYNSPLHF
>many|TRBJ2-7|TRBD2|TRBV20-1
TGCAGTGCTAATAAGCTAGCGGGAGGTTCCTACGAGCAGTACTTC
CSANKLAGGSYEQYF
>many|TRBJ2-5|NA|TRBV20-1
TGCAGTGCCACCGGCCCCGGGGATCAAGAGACCCAGTACTTC
CSATGPGDQETQYF
>many|TRBJ2-6|NA|TRBV6-5
TGTGCCAGCAGTTACGCGCTAGGGACAGGGGCCAACGTCCTGACTTTC
CASSYALGTGANVLTF
>many|TRBJ1-1|NA|TRBV4-1
TGCGCCAGCAGCCAAAGATTCTTTGGCCCTGGACACGTTAACACTGAAGCTTTCTTT
CASSQRFFGPGHVNTEAFF
>many|TRBJ2-1|TRBD2|TRBV9
TGTGCCAGCAGCGAGCGGGACTGGCCCTACAATGAGCAGTTCTTC
CASSERDWPYNEQFF
>NA|TRBJ2-1|NA|TRBV28
TGTGCCAGCATGGGGCGGGAAGGAGGGGAGCAGTTCTTC
CASMGREGGEQFF
>many|TRBJ2-1|NA|TRBV11-2
TGTGCCAGCAGCTTAGATCTAATCAGGGGCGAGAACAATGAGCAGTTCTTC
CASSLDLIRGENNEQFF
>few|TRBJ2-7|TRBD2|TRBV2
TGTGCCACCGGGGGGGAGAGCTCCTACGAGCAGTACTTC
CATGGESSYEQYF
>few|TRBJ2-5|TRBD2|TRBV11-2
TGTGCCAGCAGCTCGGGACTAGCGGGGGGGATGGGAGAGACCCAGTACTTC
CASSSGLAGGMGETQYF
>many|TRBJ2-3|NA|TRBV29-1
TGCAGCGTTGGGCCGGGGATCACAGATACGCAGTATTTT
CSVGPGITDTQYF
>many|TRBJ1-4|NA|TRBV9
TGTGCCAGCAGCGCCTTAACGCGGGGTAATGAAAAACTGTTTTTT
CASSALTRGNEKLFF
>NA|TRBJ1-5|NA|TRBV5-1
TGCGCCAGCAGCCCCGCCGGGGGGTTCAATCAGCCCCAGCATTTT
CASSPAGGFNQPQHF
>many|TRBJ1-4|TRBD1|TRBV5-1
TGCGCCAGCAGCTTGGAAGGGACAGGGTATGAAAAACTGTTTTTT
CASSLEGTGYEKLFF
>many|TRBJ1-1|TRBD1|TRBV12-3/TRBV12-4
TGTGCCAGCAGTTCCTCGGACAGGCCACGGTTGTTCTTT
CASSSSDRPRLFF
>many|TRBJ1-2|NA|TRBV20-1
TGCAGTGCTAGCAGCGCAGTCAACTATGGCTACACCTTC
CSASSAVNYGYTF
>NA|TRBJ1-2|NA|TRBV28
TGTGCCAGCAGTTTATGGACCTATGGCTACACCTTC
CASSLWTYGYTF
>NA|TRBJ2-5|NA|TRBV27
TGTGCCAGCAGCGGCCCCGGCGGGACCCAGTACTTC
CASSGPGGTQYF
>many|TRBJ1-1|NA|TRBV4-1
TGCGCCAGCAGCCAAGTAGGGGGGAACACTGAAGCTTTCTTT
CASSQVGGNTEAFF
>many|TRBJ2-1|TRBD1|TRBV7-2
TGTGCCAGCAAGCTTAGGGGACAGGTGAACAATGAGCAGTTCTTC
CASKLRGQVNNEQFF
>many|TRBJ2-5|NA|TRBV29-1
TGCAGCGTTGACGGGACGCTCCCTGAGGCAGAGACCCAGTACTTC
CSVDGTLPEAETQYF
>few|TRBJ1-3|NA|TRBV20-1
TGCAGTGCTAGAGATCACCGCGGAAACACCATATATTTT
CSARDHRGNTIYF
>many|TRBJ2-1|NA|TRBV12-3/TRBV12-4
TGTGCCAGCAGTACAGGCGGATACAATGAGCAGTTCTTC
CASSTGGYNEQFF
>many|TRBJ1-4|TRBD1|TRBV7-9
TGTGCCAGTGGAACAGGGGTTGAAAAACTGTTTTTT
CASGTGVEKLFF
>many|TRBJ1-5|NA|TRBV11-2
TGTGCCAGCAGCTTAGATCTTATTGTTTCAGATAGCAATCAGCCCCAGCATTTT
CASSLDLIVSDSNQPQHF